This TCR beta chain appears in the sequencing data of a study of cytomegalovirus exposure and HLA in healthy donors. Researchers ran the PCR with 60 Vbeta and 13 Jbeta primers. TCRdb's copy holds only in-frame clones and misses some; the assay was immunoSEQ multiplex PCR. The repertoire holds some 120,000 clones, with roughly 68% as singletons. Sequenced material: PBMCs. The sequence came from a woman between 25 and 40 years old in good health and CMV-seronegative.

The CDR3 loop is CASSPPGTSGRAYEQYF. CDR3 bases: TGTGCCAGTAGTCCGCCCGGGACTAGCGGGAGGGCCTACGAGCAGTACTTC. The rearrangement links TRBV19 to TRBJ2-7, with TRBD2 identical over 16 bases. From germline, CDR1 is LNHDA and CDR2 SQIVND (reference sequence). After removal of 5 bases from V and 2 bases from J, the junction contained 6 bases not matched to a gene. The CDR3 is 17 amino acids.